This entry lists 19 T cell receptor beta chains sequenced from one sample in a study of blood T cell repertoires in COVID-19. TCRdb keeps only in-frame clones here, not all; method: immunoSEQ multiplex PCR. Here the sample spans around 390,000 clones, around 87% being singletons. Sequences were obtained from PBMCs or T cells enriched from blood (not recorded which). The receptors originated from a woman in her forties or fifties who had recovered from COVID-19.

The chain links TRBV4-3 to TRBJ2-3, with 9 bases lining up with TRBD2. J lost 2 bases, V lost 1 base, and 10 bases had no gene match. The CDR3 runs 18 residues. Germline loops: CDR1 LGHNA, CDR2 YSLEER. The CDR3 bases are TGCGCCAGCAGCCAAGTGAGGAGCGGGGGGATTCTCACAGATACGCAGTATTTT. Its translation: CASSQVRSGGILTDTQYF.

This clone is a singleton in its sample. Different DNA sequences within this sample yield the same CDR3. This chain links TRBV5-1 with TRBJ1-2; possible D gene TRBD1, 6 bases. The V and J ends lost 2 bases and 3 bases respectively, with 8 bases between them. Germline V CDR1 and CDR2: SGHRS, YFSETQ. The CDR3 runs to 13 residues. CDR3 in DNA: TGCGCCAGCAGCTTATCAGGGGACTATGGCTACACCTTC. It is translated as CASSLSGDYGYTF.

V usage is TRBV5-1 and J usage is TRBJ1-6; D may be TRBD1 (6 bases). The ends were cut back, 4 bases at V and 3 bases at J, with 14 bases in the middle. Germline loops: CDR1 SGHRS, CDR2 YFSETQ. This CDR3 has 16 residues. DNA of the CDR3: TGCGCCAGCAGCCCGAGGACAGCTAGCTATAATTCACCCCTCCACTTT. It is translated as CASSPRTASYNSPLHF.

The chain has TRBV7-9 and TRBJ2-1, with D possibly matching TRBD2 (7 bases). The germline V gene has CDR1 SEHNR and CDR2 FQNEAQ (reference sequence). This CDR3 has 16 residues. V was clipped by 4 bases and J by 0 bases, with 13 bases between them. CDR3 protein: CASSSGGLPSYNEQFF. As DNA, the CDR3 is TGTGCCAGCAGCTCGGGGGGCTTACCCTCCTACAATGAGCAGTTCTTC.

The J gene is TRBJ1-1, the V gene TRBV3-1 (or the pseudogene TRBV3-2); unclear D gene. Germline CDR1 LGHDT, CDR2 YNNKEL (reference sequence). The V and J ends lost 3 bases and 0 bases respectively, with 14 bases between them. The CDR3 consists of 16 residues. The CDR3 loop is CASSQDYIVMNTEAFF. The CDR3 DNA reads as TGTGCCAGCAGCCAGGACTACATTGTGATGAACACTGAAGCTTTCTTT.

This rearrangement joins TRBV2 to TRBJ2-2, with TRBD2 identical over 9 bases. The trim removed 6 bases at V and 7 bases at J, leaving 15 bases unmatched. The CDR3 is 17 amino acids. Germline assignment: CDR1 SNHLY and CDR2 FYNNEI. The CDR3 region is CASSVVGRGGAVGELFF. DNA of the CDR3: TGTGCCAGCAGCGTCGTGGGGCGCGGGGGGGCCGTCGGGGAGCTGTTTTTT.

The chain links TRBV6-5 to TRBJ2-5, with D perhaps matching TRBD2 (6 bases). The CDR3 has 13 amino acids. Trimming stripped 6 bases from V and 7 bases from J, with 15 bases between. Per germline, CDR1 MNHEY and CDR2 SVGAGI. This chain's CDR3 is CASRNYKGGTQYF. The CDR3 DNA reads as TGTGCCAGCAGGAACTATAAGGGAGGGACCCAGTACTTC.

The chain couples TRBV2 to TRBJ1-2, with 7 nucleotides matching TRBD1. V was pared by 4 bases and J by 6 bases, with 8 bases of the junction left unmatched. Germline V gene lookup returns CDR1 SNHLY and CDR2 FYNNEI. This CDR3 comprises 14 residues. CDR3 in DNA: TGTGCCAGCAGTGTCGAACGGGACAGTCATGGCTACACCTTC. It codes for CASSVERDSHGYTF.

The chain recombines TRBV29-1 with TRBJ1-2, with 8 bases matching TRBD1. J was trimmed by 5 bases and V by 3 bases; bases with no gene match: 8. The CDR3 spans 14 residues. From germline, CDR1 is SQVTM and CDR2 ANQGSEA. CDR3 nucleotides: TGCAGCGTTGATGGCACAGGGGGGCCTTATGGCTACACCTTC. This encodes CSVDGTGGPYGYTF. The whole variable domain, remainder taken from reference TRBV29-1 and TRBJ1-2, is SAVISQKPSRDICQRGTSLTIQCQVDSQVTMMFWYRQQPGQSLTLIATANQGSEATYESGFVIDKFPISRPNLTFSTLTVSNMSPEDSSIYLCSVDGTGGPYGYTFGSGTRLTVV.

The CDR3 sequence: CASSQDLEGDYGYTF. CDR3 coding DNA: TGTGCCAGCAGCCAAGATCTTGAGGGGGACTATGGCTACACCTTC. The chain carries TRBV4-2 and TRBJ1-2, with D perhaps matching TRBD1 (6 bases). Germline V lookup: CDR1 LGHNA, CDR2 YNFKEQ. V was shortened by 0 bases and J by 3 bases, with 11 bases between the two germline ends. This CDR3 is built from 15 residues.

This chain connects TRBV5-5 to TRBJ2-1; 13 nucleotides align to TRBD2. The CDR3 totals 16 residues. From germline, CDR1 is SGHKS and CDR2 YYEKEE (reference sequence). The trim removed 2 bases at V and 8 bases at J, leaving 7 bases unmatched. The CDR3 nucleotides are TGTGCCAGCAGCTTAGGACTAGCGGGGGCCTCAGATGAGCAGTTCTTC. Protein: CASSLGLAGASDEQFF.

V and J are TRBV7-9 and TRBJ2-5; D remains unclear. The CDR3 is 13 amino acids. Germline V gene lookup returns CDR1 SEHNR and CDR2 FQNEAQ (reference sequence). V was cut by 6 bases and J by 4 bases, with 12 bases left in between. The CDR3 bases are TGTGCCAGCAGTAGAGGCACTGGAGAGACCCAGTACTTC. The encoded protein is CASSRGTGETQYF.

This clone was picked up one time. The J gene is TRBJ2-3, the V gene TRBV28; possible D gene TRBD2, 7 bases. The CDR3 runs 16 residues. Trimming took off 7 bases at V and 5 bases at J, with 22 bases between the two ends. Per germline, CDR1 MDHEN and CDR2 SYDVKM. This CDR3 reads CASIRGGALDRDTQYF. DNA for the CDR3: TGTGCCAGCATTCGAGGGGGGGCCTTGGATAGAGATACGCAGTATTTT.

V is TRBV25-1 and J is TRBJ1-1; D may be TRBD1 (5 bases). Per the germline V gene, CDR1 is MGHDK and CDR2 is SYGVNS. V shed 3 bases and J shed 3 bases, with 14 bases lying between them. This CDR3 comprises 15 residues. CDR3 in amino acids: CASSDSPGGHTEAFF. The CDR3 bases are TGTGCCAGCAGTGATTCCCCCGGGGGACACACTGAAGCTTTCTTT.

There are a few counts of this clone. The genes are TRBV30 and TRBJ1-2; D is perhaps TRBD1 (5 bases). The CDR3 totals 13 residues. CDR1 is GTSNPN, CDR2 SVGIG, per germline (reference sequence). The V and J ends lost 2 bases and 5 bases respectively, with 12 bases between them. The CDR3 is CAWSLGDSYGYTF. In DNA, the CDR3 is TGTGCCTGGAGTCTTGGCGACAGTTATGGCTACACCTTC. The whole variable domain, remainder taken from reference TRBV30 and TRBJ1-2, is SQTIHQWPATLVQPVGSPLSLECTVEGTSNPNLYWYRQAAGRGLQLLFYSVGIGQISSEVPQNLSASRPQDRQFILSSKKLLLSDSGFYLCAWSLGDSYGYTFGSGTRLTVV.

The chain couples TRBV14 to TRBJ2-1, with 9 bases lining up with TRBD1. Germline assignment: CDR1 SGHDN and CDR2 FVKESK. Germline trimming cut 0 bases from V and 3 bases from J; bases unmatched to any gene: 3. The CDR3 extends over 16 amino acids. Here the CDR3 DNA reads TGTGCCAGCAGCCAAGAATGGGACAGGGACTACAATGAGCAGTTCTTC. This sequence encodes CASSQEWDRDYNEQFF.

This rearrangement joins TRBV7-8 to TRBJ1-5, with 7 bases matching TRBD1. V shed 5 bases, J shed 5 bases, and the junction held 15 bases outside the gene matches. Germline V CDR1 and CDR2: SGHVS, FQNEAQ. CDR3 size: 17 residues. This chain's CDR3 is CASSTRDSQRFHQPQHF. The CDR3 DNA reads TGTGCCAGCAGCACCCGGGACAGCCAAAGGTTTCATCAGCCCCAGCATTTT.

The chain joins TRBV25-1 to TRBJ2-1; 7 nucleotides agree with TRBD1. CDR3 size: 14 residues. From germline, CDR1 is MGHDK and CDR2 SYGVNS. V was clipped by 4 bases and J by 8 bases; unmatched bases: 8. This chain's CDR3 is CASSVAGGDDEQFF. CDR3 bases: TGTGCCAGCAGTGTGGCAGGGGGAGACGATGAGCAGTTCTTC.

The V and J genes are TRBV5-4 and TRBJ2-1; TRBD2 matches at 9 bases. With 0 bases clipped from V and 7 bases from J, the junction kept 5 bases outside the gene matches. The CDR3 runs to 15 residues. CDR1 is SGHNT, CDR2 YYREEE, per germline (reference sequence). The CDR3 sequence: CASSLEASGANEQFF. The CDR3 DNA reads as TGTGCCAGCAGCTTGGAGGCTAGCGGGGCAAATGAGCAGTTCTTC.